These 18 T cell receptor beta chains came from one sample sequenced in a study of T-cell memory formation after mild COVID-19. TCRdb re-derived calls from the 5' RACE reads in MiXCR, one entry per CDR3 protein. In the table there are fewer than 90,000 distinct CDR3 sequences, around 14% of which are singletons. Input material: PBMCs or a T cell subset sorted from them (not recorded which). Receptors originate from an adult woman who had mild COVID-19 (a few samples of this study predate the infection). Cell type and time point are not known.

The rearrangement joins TRBV7-9 to TRBJ2-1, with D perhaps TRBD1 or TRBD2 (5 bases each). Germline V CDR1 and CDR2: SEHNR, FQNEAQ (reference sequence). This CDR3 comprises 15 residues. V was shortened by 5 bases and J by 1 base, with 12 bases between the two germline ends. This CDR3 reads CASSGASGSYNEQFF. The CDR3 coding sequence is TGTGCCAGCAGCGGGGCGTCGGGGTCCTACAATGAGCAGTTCTTC.

The rearrangement joins TRBV4-1 to TRBJ1-1; tentatively, D is TRBD1 (6 bases). The germline CDR1 and CDR2 sequences are MGHRA and YSYEKL. Trimming removed 4 bases from V and 6 bases from J, with 12 bases in between. This CDR3 is 13 amino acids long. The CDR3 is CASSPQGDAEAFF. CDR3 in DNA: TGCGCCAGCAGCCCACAGGGAGACGCTGAAGCTTTCTTT.

This clonotype has more than one count but fewer than ten. The chain employs TRBV6-5 and TRBJ2-7; no definite D call. CDR3 length: 15 amino acids. Per germline, CDR1 MNHEY and CDR2 SVGAGI. V lost 0 bases and J lost 5, with 14 bases in between. Here the CDR3 DNA reads TGTGCCAGCAGTTACTCGCGCAGGCCTCTCGACGAGCAGTACTTC. Translated: CASSYSRRPLDEQYF.

The table lists this clonotype with a few counts. This chain links TRBV5-1 with TRBJ1-1; a possible D gene is TRBD1 (5 bases). The CDR3 has 14 amino acids. CDR1 and CDR2 from the germline V gene are SGHRS and YFSETQ. V was clipped by 1 base and J by 5 bases, with 12 bases between them. DNA for the CDR3: TGCGCCAGCAGCTTGACAGGAGATGAAACTGAAGCTTTCTTT. It specifies CASSLTGDETEAFF.

There are a few counts of this clonotype. The rearrangement joins TRBV7-8 to TRBJ1-6; no clear D gene. Trimming pared 7 bases from V and 4 bases from J, leaving 11 bases between. The CDR3 loop spans 14 amino acids. The germline CDR1 and CDR2 sequences are SGHVS and FQNEAQ. The CDR3: CASTHRTYNSPLHF. In DNA, the CDR3 is TGTGCCAGCACCCACCGGACGTATAATTCACCCCTCCACTTT.

This clonotype appeared a few times. The rearrangement links TRBV6-5 to TRBJ2-2; D is perhaps TRBD2 (8 bases). The germline V gene encodes CDR1 MNHEY and CDR2 SVGAGI. V shed 2 bases and J shed 3 bases, with 16 bases lying between them. This CDR3 is 17 amino acids long. CDR3 sequence reads: CASSYTTGTRDTGELFF. CDR3 DNA: TGTGCCAGCAGTTACACGACAGGGACTAGAGACACCGGGGAGCTGTTTTTT.

This clonotype occurred many times. V gene TRBV5-6 combines with J gene TRBJ2-3, with 15 nucleotides matching TRBD2. Germline V gene lookup returns CDR1 SGHDT and CDR2 YYEEEE. J was trimmed by 5 bases and V by 7 bases; bases with no gene match: 8. The CDR3 contains 16 residues. The CDR3 region is CASLGLAGGREDTQYF. As DNA, the CDR3 is TGTGCCAGCCTTGGACTAGCGGGGGGGCGAGAAGATACGCAGTATTTT.

The gene calls are TRBV27 and TRBJ2-7; a possible D gene is TRBD2 (5 bases). This CDR3 contains 14 residues. CDR1 MNHEY and CDR2 SMNVEV come from the germline V gene (reference sequence). Trimming pared 5 bases from V and 7 bases from J, leaving 18 bases between. CDR3 sequence reads: CASSPLPPTGEQYF. CDR3 bases: TGTGCCAGCAGTCCGCTTCCCCCGACGGGGGAGCAGTACTTC.

In regard to this clonotype: A junction end diverges from the germline sequence, so it may reflect a read error. The genes are TRBV5-6 and TRBJ2-7; D is possibly TRBD1 (5 bases). CDR3 size: 16 residues. From germline, CDR1 is SGHDT and CDR2 YYEEEE. The CDR3 spells CASSLDPNRMLYDQYF. For the CDR3, the DNA is TGTGCCAGCAGCTTGGACCCCAACAGGATGCTGTACGATCAGTACTTC.

The chain couples TRBV4-1 to TRBJ2-1; no firm D call. This CDR3 has 13 residues. Looked up from germline, CDR1 is MGHRA and CDR2 is YSYEKL. V lost 2 bases and J 9 bases, leaving 11 bases between the germline ends. The CDR3 region is CASSQRLELEQFF. The CDR3 DNA is TGCGCCAGCAGCCAAAGGCTGGAGCTTGAGCAGTTCTTC.

This clonotype appeared a few times. The chain carries TRBV4-3 and TRBJ2-7; 11 bases fit TRBD1. The CDR3 spans 17 residues. Germline CDR1 LGHNA, CDR2 YSLEER. V lost 4 bases and J lost 2; bases outside the gene matches: 10. The CDR3 reads CASSPTSEDRGPYEQYF. DNA for the CDR3: TGCGCCAGCAGCCCCACCTCCGAGGACAGGGGGCCCTACGAGCAGTACTTC.

The chain couples TRBV6-5 to TRBJ1-2, with D possibly TRBD1 on 5 matching bases. CDR3 length equals 13 residues. Per germline, CDR1 MNHEY and CDR2 SVGAGI. The V gene lost 6 bases and the J gene lost 4 bases, with 12 bases spanning the gap. Here the CDR3 DNA reads TGTGCCAGCAGGGCCGGGACCCTCTATGGCTACACCTTC. The encoded protein is CASRAGTLYGYTF.

This sequence joins TRBV15 and TRBJ1-2; D gene unclear. The V gene lost 0 bases and the J gene lost 4 bases, with 9 bases spanning the gap. CDR3 length: 14 amino acids. CDR1 LNHNV and CDR2 YYDKDF come from the germline V gene (reference sequence). For the CDR3, the DNA is TGTGCCACCAGCAGAGAGGGCGGACCCTATGGCTACACCTTC. It encodes CATSREGGPYGYTF.

This clonotype was counted a few times. This chain links TRBV7-6 with TRBJ2-2; 12 nucleotides align to TRBD1. This CDR3 has 21 amino acids. Germline V gene sequence: CDR1 SGHVS, CDR2 FNYEAQ. Trimming took 5 bases from V and 6 from J; bases not matched to a gene: 22. CDR3 region: CASSIPTLPGQGAVGPGELFF. In DNA, the CDR3 is TGTGCCAGCAGCATCCCTACCCTCCCGGGACAGGGGGCGGTGGGTCCCGGGGAGCTGTTTTTT. The whole variable domain, remainder taken from reference TRBV7-6 and TRBJ2-2, is GAGVSQSPRYKVTKRGQDVALRCDPISGHVSLYWYRQALGQGPEFLTYFNYEAQQDKSGLPNDRFSAERPEGSISTLTIQRTEQRDSAMYRCASSIPTLPGQGAVGPGELFFGEGSRLTVL.

The chain links TRBV7-2 to TRBJ2-3; 8 bases fit TRBD2. Trimming at V came to 3 bases and at J to 3 bases, leaving 2 bases not matched to a gene. The CDR3 sequence is 14 residues long. From germline, CDR1 is SGHTA and CDR2 FQGNSA. The CDR3 DNA is TGTGCCAGCAGCTTCGTAGCGGGGACAGATACGCAGTATTTT. Amino acids: CASSFVAGTDTQYF.

The genes are TRBV7-3 and TRBJ2-3; TRBD2 aligns across 13 bases. Germline loops: CDR1 SGHTA, CDR2 FQGTGA. The V gene end was trimmed by 5 bases and the J gene end by 2 bases; junction bases not matched to a gene: 4. CDR3 length: 16 amino acids. This CDR3 is CASSTGTSGNTDTQYF. As DNA, the CDR3 is TGTGCCAGCAGCACGGGGACTAGCGGGAACACAGATACGCAGTATTTT.

The rearrangement joins TRBV7-8 to TRBJ2-3; D unresolved. CDR1 and CDR2 from the germline V gene are SGHVS and FQNEAQ. With 4 bases removed from V and 1 base from J, the gap between germline ends came to 12 bases. The CDR3 loop spans 15 amino acids. CDR3 loop: CASSSERTGTDTQYF. CDR3 coding DNA: TGTGCCAGCAGCTCCGAGCGTACTGGCACAGATACGCAGTATTTT.

The J gene is TRBJ2-1, the V gene TRBV20-1; 9 nucleotides line up with TRBD2. The CDR3 is made up of 14 amino acids. Germline V gives CDR1 DFQATT, CDR2 SNEGSKA (reference sequence). V was clipped by 6 bases and J by 4 bases; unmatched bases: 7. The CDR3 bases are TGCAGTGCCGGACTAGCGATGAAGTACAATGAGCAGTTCTTC. Its protein is CSAGLAMKYNEQFF.